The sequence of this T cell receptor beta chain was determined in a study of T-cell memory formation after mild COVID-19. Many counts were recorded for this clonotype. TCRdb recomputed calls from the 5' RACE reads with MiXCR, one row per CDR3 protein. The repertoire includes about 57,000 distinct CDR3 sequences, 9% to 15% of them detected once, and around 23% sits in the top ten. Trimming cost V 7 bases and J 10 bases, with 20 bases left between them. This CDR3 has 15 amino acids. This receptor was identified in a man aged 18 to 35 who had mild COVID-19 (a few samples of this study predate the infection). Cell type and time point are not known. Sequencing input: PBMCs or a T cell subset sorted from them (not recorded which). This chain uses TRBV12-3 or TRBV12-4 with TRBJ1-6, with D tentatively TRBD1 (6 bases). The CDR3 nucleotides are TGTGCCAGCACCTTACAGGGTAGTAAACGATCACCCCTCCACTTT. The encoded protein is CASTLQGSKRSPLHF.